These T cell receptor beta chains were read from a single sample in a study of T cell repertoires in cytomegalovirus infection. Their antigens remain unidentified. TCRdb used MiXCR to reprocess the reads, holding one entry per CDR3 protein. The data show 110,000 or so distinct CDR3 sequences, about 28% seen once. This sample comprised CD8+ T cells from cultured PBMCs, obtained from culture after CMV antigen stimulation. These receptors were obtained from a human donor in good health (CMV status not recorded). Some clones in this sample may be carry-over from other donors' samples. Each CDR3 is given with its conserved first and last residue. The D gene is left open where the match is weak. Not all rows give a size; the values are once, few, many and, for expanded clones, a class.

CDR3nt	CDR3aa	j_gene	v_gene	abundance	d_gene
TGTGCCAGCAGCGACTCCGGGACTAGCATGGAGACCCAGTACTTC	CASSDSGTSMETQYF	TRBJ2-5	TRBV7-2	few	TRBD2
TGTGCCAGCAGTCAGTGGACAGGGAATAACAATCAGCCCCAGCATTTT	CASSQWTGNNNQPQHF	TRBJ1-5	TRBV12-3/TRBV12-4	few	TRBD1
TGTGCCAGCAGTTTCCTGGGGCAGTACGAGCAGTACTTC	CASSFLGQYEQYF	TRBJ2-7	TRBV12-3/TRBV12-4	few	.
TGTGCCAGCAGCTTCGGGACCGTGGGGGGAGAGACCCAGTACTTC	CASSFGTVGGETQYF	TRBJ2-5	TRBV11-2	.	.
TGTGCCAGCAGCCGGACATCCTTTCTACTCGAGCAGTACTTC	CASSRTSFLLEQYF	TRBJ2-7	TRBV7-8	many	.
TGTGCCAGCAGTCCCTGGGCAGGCAATCAGCCCCAGCATTTT	CASSPWAGNQPQHF	TRBJ1-5	TRBV6-5	few	.
TGCAGTGCTAGAGATATCGCGGGGTATGGCTACACCTTC	CSARDIAGYGYTF	TRBJ1-2	TRBV20-1	few	.
TGTGCCAGCAGCCACCCGGGCTTCGGAACTGAAGCTTTCTTT	CASSHPGFGTEAFF	TRBJ1-1	TRBV3-1	.	.
TGTGCCAGTAGTTTGACAGGTCAGATGAATAATTCACCCCTCCACTTT	CASSLTGQMNNSPLHF	TRBJ1-6	TRBV19	few	.
TGTGCCAGCAGCCAAGATTGGGGCGCCGGGCAGCCCCAGCATTTT	CASSQDWGAGQPQHF	TRBJ1-5	TRBV4-2	few	.
TGTGCCAGCAGTCCCCAACAGGGGTACCACAACACTGAAGCTTTCTTT	CASSPQQGYHNTEAFF	TRBJ1-1	TRBV28	.	TRBD1
TGCAGCGTTGAAGGCCTCCCCGGACAGGGCTCGTATGAGCAGTTCTTC	CSVEGLPGQGSYEQFF	TRBJ2-1	TRBV29-1	many	TRBD1
TGTGCCAGCAGTGTTCAGCCAGGGGTTGGTGAAAAACTGTTTTTT	CASSVQPGVGEKLFF	TRBJ1-4	TRBV2	.	.
TGTGCCAGCAGCGATTCCATAACTGAGTTCTTC	CASSDSITEFF	TRBJ2-1	TRBV7-8	.	.
TGTGCCAGCAGCCTGAGGCGAGCGGAGAACACCGGGGAGCTGTTTTTT	CASSLRRAENTGELFF	TRBJ2-2	TRBV4-2	few	.
TGTGCCAGCAGTTTCCCCACTATGAACACTGAAGCTTTCTTT	CASSFPTMNTEAFF	TRBJ1-1	TRBV28	few	.
TGTGCCAGCAGTTTAACCTTAGGACAGGGATCGGACTATGGCTACACCTTC	CASSLTLGQGSDYGYTF	TRBJ1-2	TRBV12-3/TRBV12-4	few	TRBD1
TGTGCCAGCAGTCCAACAGGTTCCGGCTATAATGAAAAACTGTTTTTT	CASSPTGSGYNEKLFF	TRBJ1-4	TRBV6-5	few	.
TGTGCCAGCAGTACCGGGATGAAAGAGACCCAGTACTTC	CASSTGMKETQYF	TRBJ2-5	TRBV7-9	few	.
TGTGCCAGCAGCTTAGAGTGGATTGAGCAGTTCTTC	CASSLEWIEQFF	TRBJ2-1	TRBV7-9	.	.
TGTGCCAGCAGCCCGCTTTTTGGAACCCCTCTTTTGGACACTGAAGCTTTCTTT	CASSPLFGTPLLDTEAFF	TRBJ1-1	TRBV2	.	.
TGCAGTGCGGAACCCCCGGGACACTATCTTGAGGGCACTGAAGCTTTCTTT	CSAEPPGHYLEGTEAFF	TRBJ1-1	TRBV20-1	.	.
TGTGCCAGCAGCCCGATGGGGGCCGGCTATGGCTACACCTTC	CASSPMGAGYGYTF	TRBJ1-2	TRBV12-3/TRBV12-4	.	.
TGTGCCAGCAGCCTAAGGGGTCGCCTCAGGCCCCAGCATTTT	CASSLRGRLRPQHF	TRBJ1-5	TRBV6-1	.	.
TGTGCCAGCAGTGAAGCCTCGGGGGGCCAAGGGTTCTTC	CASSEASGGQGFF	TRBJ2-1	TRBV2	.	.
TGTGCCAGCAGTTTCCGGGCAGGGGGGGTTTACGAGCAGTACTTC	CASSFRAGGVYEQYF	TRBJ2-7	TRBV27	few	.
TGTGCCAGCAGTTTATCCGGGACAGGCGGCTACGAGCAGTACTTC	CASSLSGTGGYEQYF	TRBJ2-7	TRBV27	few	TRBD1
TGTGCCAGCAGCCCGCGAGCGGGGGGAGGGGATACGCAGTATTTT	CASSPRAGGGDTQYF	TRBJ2-3	TRBV4-2	.	TRBD2
TGTGCCAGCAGGTCAGGGGGCGGAATTGATACGCAGTATTTT	CASRSGGGIDTQYF	TRBJ2-3	TRBV6-6	.	TRBD1
TGTGCCAGCAGCCCACTACAGGGGGCATCAACTGAAGCTTTCTTT	CASSPLQGASTEAFF	TRBJ1-1	TRBV7-6	few	TRBD1
TGCGCCAGCAGCGACCACAATGAGCAGTTCTTC	CASSDHNEQFF	TRBJ2-1	TRBV5-1	.	.
TGTGCCAGCAGCTTAAGCTACAGGGAAACAGATACGCAGTATTTT	CASSLSYRETDTQYF	TRBJ2-3	TRBV7-2	.	.
TGCGCCAGCAGCCATGGCGGGGGGGTCTATGAGCAGTTCTTC	CASSHGGGVYEQFF	TRBJ2-1	TRBV4-1	few	TRBD2
TGTGCCAGCAGCTTCCGCCTAGCGGGGGGCTCCACCTACGAGCAGTACTTC	CASSFRLAGGSTYEQYF	TRBJ2-7	TRBV13	many	TRBD2
TGTGCCAGCACCCCGGGGGGTACGAGCTCCTACAATGAGCAGTTCTTC	CASTPGGTSSYNEQFF	TRBJ2-1	TRBV5-5	few	TRBD2
TGTGCCAGCAGCAGGGGACAGGGGAGGGTAGCTTTCTTT	CASSRGQGRVAFF	TRBJ1-1	TRBV27	.	TRBD1
TGTGCCAGCAGCAGCGGATGGGGGACAGGGCTGGAGTCTATGTTTGGCTACACCTTC	CASSSGWGTGLESMFGYTF	TRBJ1-2	TRBV7-2	many	TRBD1
TGTGCCAGCAGCACCGGACAGGAGGGCGCTTTCTTT	CASSTGQEGAFF	TRBJ1-1	TRBV7-9	few	TRBD1
TGCAGTGCACCGGGGGTACTGGATTCACCCCTCCACTTT	CSAPGVLDSPLHF	TRBJ1-6	TRBV20-1	few	.